This T cell receptor beta chain came from a study of CD8 T cells in ankylosing spondylitis. Broader study findings: Disease-linked clones were reportedly significantly enriched in matched ankylosing spondylitis synovial fluid. Ankylosing spondylitis blood seemed to carry a telltale TCR beta motif made of under ten highly homologous variants. Earlier studies detected some motif variants in reactive arthritis synovial fluid and blood.

The germline V and J ends were trimmed by 1 base and 1 base, with 5 bases remaining between them. The CDR3 is 13 residues long. The germline gives CDR1 LGHNT, CDR2 FRNRAP. To note about this clonotype: Its antigen remains unidentified.

TCRdb redid the calling of the 5' RACE reads with MiXCR, one entry per CDR3 protein. The repertoire has 200,000 to 250,000 distinct CDR3 sequences, approximately 20% of them found once; the top ten carry 40% to 50%. The receptor comes from a male donor with ankylosing spondylitis. Sequencing input: blood, either unsorted or a sorted T cell fraction (not recorded which). This rearrangement joins TRBV12-5 to TRBJ2-7; D gene uncertain. Here the CDR3 DNA reads TGTGCTAGTGGTTTGGACAGTTCCTACGAGCAGTACTTC. Its protein is CASGLDSSYEQYF.